Listed here are 18 T cell receptor beta chains from one sample, sequenced in a study of T cell responses to AZD1222 COVID-19 vaccine. TCRdb keeps only in-frame clones here, not all; method: immunoSEQ multiplex PCR. The table lists approximately 76,000 clones, about 82% of them singletons. This specimen was peripheral blood, taken on day 0 of AZD1222 vaccination. The receptor source for this set is an adult in good health.

The rearrangement uses TRBV7-8 and TRBJ1-2, with D possibly being TRBD1 (6 bases). The germline V gene has CDR1 SGHVS and CDR2 FQNEAQ. V dropped 2 bases and J dropped 4 bases, with 14 bases sitting between them. This CDR3 spans 15 amino acids. The CDR3, as DNA: TGTGCCAGCAGCTTAAAGTCGGACAGCATCTATGGCTACACCTTC. Its translation: CASSLKSDSIYGYTF.

The chain employs TRBV27 and TRBJ2-7, with 7 bases lining up with TRBD2. CDR1 MNHEY and CDR2 SMNVEV come from the germline V gene (reference sequence). Unmatched junction bases numbered 8, after V lost 3 bases and J lost 6 bases. The CDR3 is 14 amino acids. The DNA of the CDR3 is TGTGCCAGCAGTTTTGCGGGAGTGGCCTCCGAGCAGTACTTC. This sequence encodes CASSFAGVASEQYF.

The rearrangement links TRBV2 to TRBJ2-7; maybe TRBD2 (6 bases). Germline CDR1 SNHLY, CDR2 FYNNEI. Trimming took off 6 bases at V and 2 bases at J, with 14 bases between the two ends. The CDR3 contains 14 residues. The DNA for the CDR3 is TGTGCCAGCAGGGTGGCTAGCGTCACCTACGAGCAGTACTTC. Translation gives CASRVASVTYEQYF.

This clone was seen more than once but under ten times. V and J are TRBV21-1 and TRBJ1-5; TRBD1 is taken as the D call from the table, unchecked against the DNA. TRBV21-1 is a listed pseudogene. This CDR3 region has 15 residues. CDR3 sequence: CASTFPQGCNQPQHF. The DNA for the CDR3 is TGTGCCAGCACCTTCCCCCAGGGATGTAATCAGCCCCAGCATTTT.

J is TRBJ2-5 and V is TRBV6-2 or TRBV6-3, with 9 bases identical to TRBD2. The CDR3 loop spans 17 amino acids. CDR1 is MNHEY, CDR2 SVGEGT, per germline. J was trimmed by 5 bases and V by 6 bases; bases with no gene match: 16. The CDR3 loop is CASSLRKGGGAVETQYF. DNA of the CDR3: TGTGCCAGCAGCCTCAGAAAGGGCGGGGGGGCCGTGGAGACCCAGTACTTC.

This chain joins TRBV18 and TRBJ2-1, with 10 positions matching TRBD2. The germline V gene encodes CDR1 KGHSH and CDR2 LQKENI. CDR3 length equals 17 residues. The junction had 7 bases not matched to a gene; V was cut back by 3 bases and J by 2 bases. CDR3 sequence: CASSPGTSVRAYNEQFF. In DNA form, the CDR3 reads TGTGCCAGCTCACCCGGGACTAGCGTAAGAGCCTACAATGAGCAGTTCTTC.

This clone was counted a few times. V is TRBV19 and J is TRBJ1-5; D unresolved. CDR1 LNHDA and CDR2 SQIVND come from the germline V gene (reference sequence). Trimming took off 5 bases at V and 2 bases at J, with 25 bases between the two ends. There are 19 residues in the CDR3. CDR3 sequence: CASSVTADRPGMGNQPQHF. CDR3 nucleotide sequence: TGTGCCAGTAGTGTAACAGCGGATCGACCGGGTATGGGCAATCAGCCCCAGCATTTT.

The CDR3 DNA reads as TGTGCCAGCAGCTCGCAACAGGGGCCGTATGGCTACACCTTC. This gives the protein CASSSQQGPYGYTF. The chain is built from TRBV7-2 and TRBJ1-2; 7 nucleotides align to TRBD1. Per germline, CDR1 SGHTA and CDR2 FQGNSA. Germline trimming cut 4 bases from V and 5 bases from J; bases unmatched to any gene: 7. The CDR3 is 14 amino acids.

The V call is TRBV28, the J call TRBJ1-5, with D hard to call. The CDR3 spans 12 residues. Per germline, CDR1 MDHEN and CDR2 SYDVKM. Trimming left V 3 bases short and J 0 bases short, with 0 bases between. CDR3 amino acids: CASSFSNQPQHF. CDR3 DNA: TGTGCCAGCAGTTTTAGCAATCAGCCCCAGCATTTT.

The V call is TRBV5-4, the J call TRBJ1-2, with D unresolved. Germline V gene data show CDR1 as SGHNT and CDR2 as YYREEE (reference sequence). The CDR3 has 15 residues. The V gene lost 0 bases and the J gene lost 3 bases, with 12 bases spanning the gap. The CDR3 reads CASSLAGGMDYGYTF. The CDR3 region has the DNA TGTGCCAGCAGCTTGGCGGGAGGGATGGACTATGGCTACACCTTC.

This sequence joins TRBV21-1 and TRBJ2-7; the table assigns TRBD1, which was not confirmed against the DNA. TRBV21-1 is a documented pseudogene. The CDR3 runs to 17 residues. CDR3 amino acids: CASSTLDRPYPFYEQYF. CDR3 sequence (DNA): TGTGCCAGCAGCACTCTCGACAGGCCGTATCCTTTCTACGAGCAGTACTTC.

This sequence joins TRBV5-1 and TRBJ1-4, with D unresolved. Germline V gene sequence: CDR1 SGHRS, CDR2 YFSETQ. The CDR3 extends over 13 amino acids. Trimming took 4 bases from V and 5 from J, leaving 9 bases between them. CDR3 sequence: CASSPFPNEKLFF. CDR3 sequence (DNA): TGCGCCAGCAGCCCCTTTCCGAATGAAAAACTGTTTTTT. Using reference TRBV5-1 and TRBJ1-4 for the parts outside the CDR3, the full variable domain is KAGVTQTPRYLIKTRGQQVTLSCSPISGHRSVSWYQQTPGQGLQFLFEYFSETQRNKGNFPGRFSGRQFSNSRSEMNVSTLELGDSALYLCASSPFPNEKLFFGSGTQLSVL.

The chain recombines TRBV5-4 with TRBJ2-7, with 13 positions matching TRBD2. Germline lookup yields CDR1 SGHNT and CDR2 YYREEE (reference sequence). V shed 0 bases and J 7 bases; nucleotides not matched to a gene: 10. The length of the CDR3 is 17 residues. CDR3 nucleotides: TGTGCCAGCAGCTTGGCGCCACTAGCGGGAGGGCCGGGAGAGCAGTACTTC. This encodes CASSLAPLAGGPGEQYF.

The chain links TRBV7-2 to TRBJ2-2; no firm D call. Germline V gene data show CDR1 as SGHTA and CDR2 as FQGNSA. The V gene lost 5 bases and the J gene lost 4 bases, with 8 bases spanning the gap. The CDR3 totals 13 residues. CDR3 coding DNA: TGTGCCAGCAGCCTCGCCGGCACCGGGGAGCTGTTTTTT. It specifies CASSLAGTGELFF.

DNA of the CDR3: TGTGCCAGCAGCCCCGACGGGGGTCGGGGATACGAGCAGTACTTC. Residues: CASSPDGGRGYEQYF. V is TRBV7-2 and J is TRBJ2-7; TRBD2 might be the D (6 bases). From germline, CDR1 is SGHTA and CDR2 FQGNSA. The CDR3 is 15 amino acids. Trimming shortened V by 5 bases and J by 4 bases, and 18 bases separated the two germline ends.

This chain uses TRBV9 with TRBJ2-7; unclear D gene. The CDR3 is 13 amino acids. V lost 0 bases and J 6 bases, leaving 10 bases between the germline ends. Germline CDR1 and CDR2: SGDLS and YYNGEE. The CDR3 nucleotides are TGTGCCAGCAGCGTAGCCGTGGGAAGCGAGCAGTACTTC. Translation: CASSVAVGSEQYF.

The chain combines TRBV12-3 or TRBV12-4 with TRBJ2-5; D not certain. With 2 bases removed from V and 4 bases from J, the gap between germline ends came to 2 bases. The length of the CDR3 is 11 residues. In DNA form, the CDR3 reads TGTGCCAGCAGTTTAAGAGAGACCCAGTACTTC. As protein: CASSLRETQYF.

This clone appeared once. The chain uses TRBV6-2 or TRBV6-3 and TRBJ1-5; possible D gene TRBD1, 6 bases. CDR1 MNHEY and CDR2 SVGEGT come from the germline V gene. The CDR3 sequence is 15 residues long. V lost 2 bases, J lost 3 bases, and 11 bases lay in between. CDR3 DNA: TGTGCCAGCAGTTACGTGGACAGTCCCAATCAGCCCCAGCATTTT. It translates to CASSYVDSPNQPQHF.